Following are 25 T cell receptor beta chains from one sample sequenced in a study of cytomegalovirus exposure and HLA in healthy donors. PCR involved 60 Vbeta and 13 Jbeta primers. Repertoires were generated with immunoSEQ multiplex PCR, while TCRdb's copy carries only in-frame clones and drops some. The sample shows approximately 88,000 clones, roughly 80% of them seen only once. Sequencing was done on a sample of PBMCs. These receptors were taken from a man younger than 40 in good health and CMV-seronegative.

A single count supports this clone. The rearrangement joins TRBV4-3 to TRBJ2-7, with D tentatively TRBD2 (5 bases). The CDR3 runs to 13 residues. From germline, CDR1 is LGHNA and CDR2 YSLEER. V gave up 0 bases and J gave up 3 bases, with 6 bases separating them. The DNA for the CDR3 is TGCGCCAGCAGCCAAGACGCGGGCTACGAGCAGTACTTC. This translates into CASSQDAGYEQYF.

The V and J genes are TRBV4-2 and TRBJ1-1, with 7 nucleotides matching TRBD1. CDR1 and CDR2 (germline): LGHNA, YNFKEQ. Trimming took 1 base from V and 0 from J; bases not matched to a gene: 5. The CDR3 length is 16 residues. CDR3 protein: CASSQATGQMNTEAFF. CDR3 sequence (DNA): TGTGCCAGCAGCCAAGCCACGGGACAGATGAACACTGAAGCTTTCTTT.

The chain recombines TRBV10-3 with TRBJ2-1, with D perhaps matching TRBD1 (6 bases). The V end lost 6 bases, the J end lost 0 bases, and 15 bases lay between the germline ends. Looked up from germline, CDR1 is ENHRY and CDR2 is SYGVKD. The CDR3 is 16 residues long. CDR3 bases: TGTGCCATCAGCGATTTCGGACAGACCTCCTACAATGAGCAGTTCTTC. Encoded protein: CAISDFGQTSYNEQFF.

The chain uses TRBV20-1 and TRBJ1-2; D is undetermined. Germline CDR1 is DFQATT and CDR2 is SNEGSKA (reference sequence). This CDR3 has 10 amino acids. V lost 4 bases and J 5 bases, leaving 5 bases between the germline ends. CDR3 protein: CSATEYGYTF. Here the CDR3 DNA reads TGCAGTGCTACGGAGTATGGCTACACCTTC.

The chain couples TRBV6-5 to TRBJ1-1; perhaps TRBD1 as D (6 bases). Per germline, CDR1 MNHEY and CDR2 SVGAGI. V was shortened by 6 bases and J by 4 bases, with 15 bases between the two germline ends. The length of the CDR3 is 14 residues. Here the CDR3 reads CASSPTQGTTEAFF. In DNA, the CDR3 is TGTGCCAGCAGCCCTACCCAGGGGACCACTGAAGCTTTCTTT.

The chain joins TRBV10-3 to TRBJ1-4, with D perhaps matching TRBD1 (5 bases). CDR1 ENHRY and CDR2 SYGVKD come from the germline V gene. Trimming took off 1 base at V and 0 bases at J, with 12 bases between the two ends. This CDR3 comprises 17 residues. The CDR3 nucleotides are TGTGCCATCAGTGAGTTCCGAGACAGCGCAACTAATGAAAAACTGTTTTTT. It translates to CAISEFRDSATNEKLFF.

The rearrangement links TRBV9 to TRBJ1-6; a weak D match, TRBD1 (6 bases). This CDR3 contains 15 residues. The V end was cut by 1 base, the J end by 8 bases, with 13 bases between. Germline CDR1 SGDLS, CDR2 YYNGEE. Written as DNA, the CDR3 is TGTGCCAGCAGCGTATACGGCAGGGGCTATTCACCCCTCCACTTT. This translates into CASSVYGRGYSPLHF.

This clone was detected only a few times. The CDR3, as DNA: TGTGCCACGGAGGGGGACAGGTTCTCTGGAAACACCATATATTTT. Its translation is CATEGDRFSGNTIYF. V gene TRBV28 combines with J gene TRBJ1-3; 8 bases line up with TRBD1. Germline loops: CDR1 MDHEN, CDR2 SYDVKM. The length of the CDR3 is 15 residues. V dropped 10 bases and J dropped 0; count of bases not matched to a gene: 8.

CDR3 DNA: TGTGCCAGCAGCCCCCAGGGACAGGGCAGAGGGGGCTACACCTTC. It is translated as CASSPQGQGRGGYTF. V is TRBV6-5 and J is TRBJ1-2, with 9 bases identical to TRBD1. Trimming took 6 bases from V and 8 from J; bases not matched to a gene: 13. This CDR3 has 15 amino acids. Germline lookup yields CDR1 MNHEY and CDR2 SVGAGI.

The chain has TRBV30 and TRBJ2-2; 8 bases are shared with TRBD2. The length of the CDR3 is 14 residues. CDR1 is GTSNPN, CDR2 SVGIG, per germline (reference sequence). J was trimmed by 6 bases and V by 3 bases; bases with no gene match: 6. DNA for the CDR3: TGTGCCTGGAGAGGACTAGCTGGGGCCGGGGAGCTGTTTTTT. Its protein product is CAWRGLAGAGELFF.

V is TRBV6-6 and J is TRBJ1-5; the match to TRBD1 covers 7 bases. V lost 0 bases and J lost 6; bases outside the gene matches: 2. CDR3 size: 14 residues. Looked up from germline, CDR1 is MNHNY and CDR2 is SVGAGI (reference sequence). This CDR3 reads CASSYSAGGQPQHF. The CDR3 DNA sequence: TGTGCCAGCAGTTACTCGGCAGGGGGTCAGCCCCAGCATTTT.

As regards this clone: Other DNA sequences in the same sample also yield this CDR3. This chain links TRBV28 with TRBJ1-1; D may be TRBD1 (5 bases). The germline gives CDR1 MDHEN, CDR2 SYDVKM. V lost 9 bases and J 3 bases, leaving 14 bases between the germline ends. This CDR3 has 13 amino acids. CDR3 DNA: TGTGCCAGTAGTCCTGGGGCCCACACTGAAGCTTTCTTT. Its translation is CASSPGAHTEAFF.

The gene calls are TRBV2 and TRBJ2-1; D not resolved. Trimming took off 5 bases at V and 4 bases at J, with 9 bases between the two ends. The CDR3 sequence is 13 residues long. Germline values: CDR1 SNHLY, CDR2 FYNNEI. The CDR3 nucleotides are TGTGCCAGCAGTAGCGAACTATACAATGAGCAGTTCTTC. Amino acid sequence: CASSSELYNEQFF.

The CDR3 DNA reads as TGTGCCAGCAGCCAACATCGGACTAGCGGGAGTTGGGGGGAGACCCAGTACTTC. Its protein is CASSQHRTSGSWGETQYF. V usage is TRBV9 and J usage is TRBJ2-5, with TRBD2 identical over 13 bases. J lost 5 bases, V lost 4 bases, and 14 bases had no gene match. CDR3 length: 18 amino acids. Germline loops: CDR1 SGDLS, CDR2 YYNGEE.

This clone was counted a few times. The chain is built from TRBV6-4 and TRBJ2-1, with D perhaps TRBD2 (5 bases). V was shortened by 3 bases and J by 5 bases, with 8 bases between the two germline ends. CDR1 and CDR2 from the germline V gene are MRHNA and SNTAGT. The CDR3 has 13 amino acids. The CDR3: CASSEDSHNEQFF. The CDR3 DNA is TGTGCCAGCAGTGAGGACTCGCACAATGAGCAGTTCTTC.

CDR3 DNA sequence: TGCGCCAGCAGCCTCCGCCAAGCGGGAGGGCAGGGGCAGTTCTTC. Translating gives CASSLRQAGGQGQFF. The rearrangement uses TRBV4-1 and TRBJ2-1; 10 nucleotides line up with TRBD2. CDR1 and CDR2 from the germline V gene are MGHRA and YSYEKL. V shed 4 bases and J 12 bases; nucleotides not matched to a gene: 12. The CDR3 has 15 amino acids.

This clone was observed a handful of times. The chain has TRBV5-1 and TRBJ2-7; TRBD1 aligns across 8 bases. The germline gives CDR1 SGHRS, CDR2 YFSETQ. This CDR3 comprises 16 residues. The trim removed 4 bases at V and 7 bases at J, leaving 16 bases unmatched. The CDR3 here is CASSRGQDRVIEEQYF. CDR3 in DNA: TGCGCCAGCAGCCGTGGCCAGGACAGGGTCATAGAGGAGCAGTACTTC.

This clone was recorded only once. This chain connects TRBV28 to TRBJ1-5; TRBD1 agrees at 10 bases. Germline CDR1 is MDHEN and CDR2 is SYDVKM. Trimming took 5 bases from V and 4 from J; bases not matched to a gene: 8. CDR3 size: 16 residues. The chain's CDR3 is CASSRQGASRNQPQHF. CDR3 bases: TGTGCCAGCAGTAGACAGGGGGCTAGCCGAAATCAGCCCCAGCATTTT.

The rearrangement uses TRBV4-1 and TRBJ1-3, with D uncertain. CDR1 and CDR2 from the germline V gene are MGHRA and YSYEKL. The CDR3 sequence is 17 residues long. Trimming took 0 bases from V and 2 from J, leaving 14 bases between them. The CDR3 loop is CASSQDNGVLPGNTIYF. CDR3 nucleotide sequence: TGCGCCAGCAGCCAAGATAACGGGGTGCTTCCTGGAAACACCATATATTTT.

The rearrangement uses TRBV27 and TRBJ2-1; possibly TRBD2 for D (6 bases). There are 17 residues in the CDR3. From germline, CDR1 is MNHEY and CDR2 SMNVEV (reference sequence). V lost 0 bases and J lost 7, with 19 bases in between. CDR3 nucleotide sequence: TGTGCCAGCAGTTTATCAGTTCAGGGTGAAGGGAGGAATGAGCAGTTCTTC. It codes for CASSLSVQGEGRNEQFF.

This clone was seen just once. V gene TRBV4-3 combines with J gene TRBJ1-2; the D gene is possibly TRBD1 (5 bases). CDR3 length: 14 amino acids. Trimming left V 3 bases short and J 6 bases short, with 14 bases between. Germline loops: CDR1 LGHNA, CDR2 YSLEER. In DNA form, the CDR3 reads TGCGCCAGCAGCCAGACCGGGACTGCCGATGGCTACACCTTC. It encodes CASSQTGTADGYTF.

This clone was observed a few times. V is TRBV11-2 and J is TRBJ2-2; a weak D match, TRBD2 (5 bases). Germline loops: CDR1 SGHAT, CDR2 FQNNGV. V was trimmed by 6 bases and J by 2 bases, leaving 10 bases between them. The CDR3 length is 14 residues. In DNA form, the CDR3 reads TGTGCCAGCAGTACAAGGACTAACACCGGGGAGCTGTTTTTT. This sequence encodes CASSTRTNTGELFF.

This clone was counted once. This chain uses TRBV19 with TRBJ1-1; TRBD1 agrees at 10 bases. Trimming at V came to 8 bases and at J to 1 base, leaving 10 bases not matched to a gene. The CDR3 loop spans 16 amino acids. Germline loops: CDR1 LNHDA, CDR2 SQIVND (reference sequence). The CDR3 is CASRRTGGLKNTEAFF. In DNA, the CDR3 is TGTGCCAGTCGCCGGACAGGGGGACTCAAGAACACTGAAGCTTTCTTT. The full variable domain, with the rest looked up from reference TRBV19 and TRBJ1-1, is DGGITQSPKYLFRKEGQNVTLSCEQNLNHDAMYWYRQDPGQGLRLIYYSQIVNDFQKGDIAEGYSVSREKKESFPLTVTSAQKNPTAFYLCASRRTGGLKNTEAFFGQGTRLTVV.

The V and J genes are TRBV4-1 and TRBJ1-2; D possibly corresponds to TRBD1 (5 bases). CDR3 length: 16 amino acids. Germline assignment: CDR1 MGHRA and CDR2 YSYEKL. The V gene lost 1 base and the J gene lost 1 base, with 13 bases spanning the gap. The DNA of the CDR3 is TGCGCCAGCAGCCAAGGGGTTTCGGGGGTTAACTATGGCTACACCTTC. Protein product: CASSQGVSGVNYGYTF.

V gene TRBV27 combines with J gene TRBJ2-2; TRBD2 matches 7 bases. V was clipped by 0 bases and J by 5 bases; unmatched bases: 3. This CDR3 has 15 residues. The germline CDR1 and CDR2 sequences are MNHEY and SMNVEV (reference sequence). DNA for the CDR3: TGTGCCAGCAGTTTATCAGCGGGGTTAACCGGGGAGCTGTTTTTT. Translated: CASSLSAGLTGELFF.